This TCR beta chain was found in a study of PD-1 blockade in classical Hodgkin lymphoma. The study, taken as a whole, reports: Differences between repertoires have undefined causes, possibly disease activity or prior therapy. As was reported, newly diagnosed patients showed lower baseline TCR diversity than healthy donors did. A significant rise in TCR diversity was seen by C4D1 for CD4+ cells but not for CD8+ cells. Similar baseline diversity was found in complete responders and newly diagnosed patients.

The patients all showed relapse after autologous stem cell transplantation, while their brentuximab vedotin exposure varied. Trimming took 0 bases from V and 3 from J, leaving 9 bases between them. There are 15 residues in the CDR3. Germline CDR1 SGHDT, CDR2 YYEEEE. This clone was counted once. Its target is not known. The table came from immunoSEQ multiplex PCR; TCRdb's copy has only in-frame clones and leaves some out. The data show some 22,000 clones, around 81% seen once. This clonotype was obtained from a human donor with classical Hodgkin lymphoma. The V gene is TRBV5-6, the J gene TRBJ2-2; D could derive from TRBD1 or TRBD2 (6 bases each). The material was peripheral blood mononuclear cells (PBMCs), obtained before the second cycle of nivolumab. CDR3 bases: TGTGCCAGCAGCTTGGGCGGGACATACACCGGGGAGCTGTTTTTT. This gives the protein CASSLGGTYTGELFF.